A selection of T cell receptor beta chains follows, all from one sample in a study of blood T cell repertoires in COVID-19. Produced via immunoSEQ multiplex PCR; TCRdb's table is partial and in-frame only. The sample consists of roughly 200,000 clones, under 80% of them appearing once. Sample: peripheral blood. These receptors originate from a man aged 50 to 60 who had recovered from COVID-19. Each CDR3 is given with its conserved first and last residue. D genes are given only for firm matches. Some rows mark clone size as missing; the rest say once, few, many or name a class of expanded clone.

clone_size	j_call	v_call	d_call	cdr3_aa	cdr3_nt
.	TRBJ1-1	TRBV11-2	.	CASSLEGRNTEAFF	TGTGCCAGCAGCTTAGAGGGGCGAAACACTGAAGCTTTCTTT
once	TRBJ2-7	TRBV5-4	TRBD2	CASSSPSGRQYEQYF	TGTGCCAGCAGCTCCCCCAGCGGGAGGCAGTACGAGCAGTACTTC
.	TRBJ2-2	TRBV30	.	CAWRGGRKNTGELFF	TGTGCCTGGAGGGGAGGTAGAAAGAACACCGGGGAGCTGTTTTTT
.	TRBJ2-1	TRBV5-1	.	CASSLGAPYNEQFF	TGCGCCAGCAGCTTGGGCGCTCCATACAATGAGCAGTTCTTC
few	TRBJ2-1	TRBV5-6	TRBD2	CASSLAGSGSPYNEQFF	TGTGCCAGCAGCTTGGCGGGAAGCGGGAGTCCCTACAATGAGCAGTTCTTC
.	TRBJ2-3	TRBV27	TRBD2	CASSLKEVASGSSDTQYF	TGTGCCAGCAGTTTAAAGGAGGTAGCTAGCGGGAGCTCAGATACGCAGTATTTT
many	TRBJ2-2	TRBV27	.	CATKLTTGFAGELFF	TGTGCCACTAAGTTGACTACAGGGTTCGCCGGGGAGCTGTTTTTT
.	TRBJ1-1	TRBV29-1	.	CSALQTNTEAFF	TGCAGCGCACTGCAGACAAACACTGAAGCTTTCTTT
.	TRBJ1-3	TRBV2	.	CASRAPGQGNTIYF	TGTGCCAGCAGGGCCCCGGGACAAGGAAACACCATATATTTT
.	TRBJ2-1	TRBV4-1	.	CASSVVSSYNEQFF	TGCGCCAGCAGCGTGGTGAGCTCCTACAATGAGCAGTTCTTC
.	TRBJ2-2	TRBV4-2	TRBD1	CASSQERGRGTGELFF	TGTGCCAGCAGCCAAGAAAGGGGGCGAGGCACCGGGGAGCTGTTTTTT
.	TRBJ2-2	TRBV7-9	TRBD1	CASRTGTGNTGELFF	TGTGCCAGCAGGACCGGGACAGGGAACACCGGGGAGCTGTTTTTT
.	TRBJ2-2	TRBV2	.	CASIEERAAGELFF	TGTGCCAGCATCGAGGAGAGGGCGGCCGGGGAGCTGTTTTTT
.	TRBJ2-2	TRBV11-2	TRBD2	CASSFPRDYPTGELFF	TGTGCCAGCAGCTTCCCCCGGGACTACCCCACCGGGGAGCTGTTTTTT
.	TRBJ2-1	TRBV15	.	CPTSREGGGYEQFF	TGTCCCACCAGCAGAGAAGGGGGGGGTTACGAGCAGTTCTTC
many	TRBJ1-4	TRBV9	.	CASSPRGRDEKLFF	TGTGCCAGCAGCCCCCGGGGGAGGGATGAAAAACTGTTTTTT
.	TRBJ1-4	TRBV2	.	CASRAPLGGTNEKLFF	TGTGCCAGCAGAGCGCCCCTGGGAGGTACTAATGAAAAACTGTTTTTT